Each of the 25 T cell receptor beta chains below was sequenced from the same sample in a study of shared clonotypes between healthy human individuals. Method: immunoSEQ multiplex PCR; TCRdb's copy keeps in-frame clones and lacks some. The sample includes some 470,000 clones, over 60% of them seen just once. Sequences were obtained from PBMCs. The receptor source for this set is a woman in her forties in good health. Some clones in this sample may be carry-over from other donors' samples.

Regarding this clone: This likely stems from a read error, as it lies one base from a far larger clone. The rearrangement uses TRBV4-2 and TRBJ1-1, with D possibly being TRBD1 (6 bases). The V and J ends lost 4 bases and 4 bases respectively, with 10 bases between them. The CDR3 length is 13 residues. Germline assignment: CDR1 LGHNA and CDR2 YNFKEQ. CDR3 loop: CASSRGQSTEAFF. In DNA, the CDR3 is TGTGCCAGCAGCCGAGGACAGAGCACTGAAGCTTTCTTT.

This clone was seen ten or more times. The chain employs TRBV6-6 and TRBJ2-5; possible D gene TRBD2, 5 bases. This CDR3 is built from 13 residues. Per germline, CDR1 MNHNY and CDR2 SVGAGI (reference sequence). Trimming pared 7 bases from V and 1 base from J, leaving 10 bases between. The CDR3 loop reads CASTSRVQETQYF. The CDR3 DNA reads TGTGCCAGCACCTCGCGGGTCCAAGAGACCCAGTACTTC.

V usage is TRBV11-2 and J usage is TRBJ2-7, with 7 bases lining up with TRBD1. The CDR3 is 15 residues long. The germline V gene encodes CDR1 SGHAT and CDR2 FQNNGV. The J segment lost 4 bases and the V segment lost 1 base, leaving 7 bases of the junction unmatched. For the CDR3, the DNA is TGTGCCAGCAGCTTAGGTTCGAACAGGGGTTACGAGCAGTACTTC. As protein: CASSLGSNRGYEQYF.

To note about this clone: With a far larger clone one base away, a read error is the likely cause. The genes are TRBV7-9 and TRBJ2-3; either TRBD1 or TRBD2 may supply D (5 bases each). Germline CDR1 SEHNR, CDR2 FQNEAQ (reference sequence). This CDR3 comprises 14 residues. V lost 5 bases, J lost 7 bases, and 16 bases lay in between. The chain's CDR3 is CASSGYRGGNTQYF. In DNA form, the CDR3 reads TGTGCCAGCAGCGGGTACCGTGGGGGAAATACGCAGTATTTT.

The J gene is TRBJ2-7, the V gene TRBV25-1; D is undetermined. Germline lookup yields CDR1 MGHDK and CDR2 SYGVNS. Trimming stripped 5 bases from V and 6 bases from J, with 11 bases between. This CDR3 is built from 12 residues. CDR3 loop: CASSLLGIEQYF. CDR3 sequence (DNA): TGTGCCAGCAGTCTCCTGGGAATCGAGCAGTACTTC.

This clone was found a few times. J is TRBJ2-3 and V is TRBV5-4; 16 nucleotides agree with TRBD2. V shed 4 bases and J 5 bases; nucleotides not matched to a gene: 4. The length of the CDR3 is 16 residues. The germline CDR1 and CDR2 sequences are SGHNT and YYREEE (reference sequence). The CDR3 is CASSKGLAGGGDTQYF. The CDR3 DNA sequence: TGTGCCAGCAGCAAGGGACTAGCGGGAGGGGGAGATACGCAGTATTTT.

This clone has a count of ten or more. The gene calls are TRBV11-2 and TRBJ2-5; the D is unclear. This CDR3 has 15 residues. The ends were cut back, 2 bases at V and 1 base at J, with 11 bases in the middle. Germline V gives CDR1 SGHAT, CDR2 FQNNGV. The CDR3 DNA reads TGTGCCAGCAGCTTAATGTCGCACCCCCAAGAGACCCAGTACTTC. Translating it yields CASSLMSHPQETQYF. Looking up the rest from reference TRBV11-2 and TRBJ2-5 gives the full variable domain: EAGVAQSPRYKIIEKRQSVAFWCNPISGHATLYWYQQILGQGPKLLIQFQNNGVVDDSQLPKDRFSAERLKGVDSTLKIQPAKLEDSAVYLCASSLMSHPQETQYFGPGTRLLVL.

To note about this clone: Other DNA sequences in this sample translate to the same CDR3. J is TRBJ2-5 and V is TRBV18; unclear D gene. Trimming took 2 bases from V and 5 from J, leaving 9 bases between them. CDR1 and CDR2 from the germline V gene are KGHSH and LQKENI. The length of the CDR3 is 13 residues. CDR3 loop: CASSPGFGETQYF. Written as DNA, the CDR3 is TGTGCCAGCTCACCAGGGTTCGGTGAGACCCAGTACTTC.

The chain joins TRBV5-4 to TRBJ2-2; 7 bases match TRBD1. The germline gives CDR1 SGHNT, CDR2 YYREEE (reference sequence). The ends lost 4 bases at V and 1 base at J; junction bases unmatched: 4. This CDR3 spans 15 amino acids. In DNA, the CDR3 is TGTGCCAGCAGCCCGGGACAGTTGAACACCGGGGAGCTGTTTTTT. This translates into CASSPGQLNTGELFF.

The CDR3 loop is CASSSSRPTPTEAFF. The CDR3 DNA follows: TGTGCCAGCAGCTCTTCCCGGCCAACGCCAACTGAAGCTTTCTTT. This chain links TRBV11-2 with TRBJ1-1; D ambiguous. V lost 4 bases to trimming and J lost 5 bases, with 17 bases between them. From germline, CDR1 is SGHAT and CDR2 FQNNGV. The CDR3 contains 15 residues. Variable domain in full (rest from reference TRBV11-2 and TRBJ1-1): EAGVAQSPRYKIIEKRQSVAFWCNPISGHATLYWYQQILGQGPKLLIQFQNNGVVDDSQLPKDRFSAERLKGVDSTLKIQPAKLEDSAVYLCASSSSRPTPTEAFFGQGTRLTVV.

This clone was found a few times. The chain joins TRBV27 to TRBJ2-2; D is ambiguous. V lost 4 bases and J lost 1, with 10 bases in between. CDR1 and CDR2 (germline): MNHEY, SMNVEV (reference sequence). The CDR3 contains 15 residues. The CDR3 nucleotides read TGTGCCAGCAGTTCCCCTTGGGGGAACACCGGGGAGCTGTTTTTT. It yields the protein CASSSPWGNTGELFF.

This chain joins TRBV2 and TRBJ1-5; D is uncertain. This CDR3 spans 13 amino acids. V was shortened by 3 bases and J by 3 bases, with 6 bases between the two germline ends. Germline CDR1 reads SNHLY; CDR2 reads FYNNEI. CDR3 amino acids: CASSESLNQPQHF. The CDR3 coding sequence is TGTGCCAGCAGTGAGAGTCTCAATCAGCCCCAGCATTTT.

The V gene is TRBV9, the J gene TRBJ2-3; 9 bases map to TRBD1. The V segment lost 4 bases and the J segment 5 bases; nucleotides outside the gene matches: 8. Germline-derived CDR1 and CDR2 are SGDLS and YYNGEE. This CDR3 spans 15 amino acids. The CDR3 loop is CASSLTGGSVDTQYF. CDR3 coding DNA: TGTGCCAGCAGCCTAACAGGGGGCTCAGTAGATACGCAGTATTTT.

This clone was recorded once. The chain employs TRBV19 and TRBJ1-4, with D possibly matching TRBD1 (5 bases). The CDR3 covers 15 residues. Germline values: CDR1 LNHDA, CDR2 SQIVND (reference sequence). The V gene lost 6 bases and the J gene lost 5 bases, with 16 bases spanning the gap. The CDR3 DNA reads TGTGCCAGTAGCCCCTCCCCGGGGGGGAATGAAAAACTGTTTTTT. Residues: CASSPSPGGNEKLFF. The whole variable domain, filled in from reference TRBV19 and TRBJ1-4, reads DGGITQSPKYLFRKEGQNVTLSCEQNLNHDAMYWYRQDPGQGLRLIYYSQIVNDFQKGDIAEGYSVSREKKESFPLTVTSAQKNPTAFYLCASSPSPGGNEKLFFGSGTQLSVL.

This clone came up a few times. This chain uses TRBV6-4 with TRBJ1-1, with a weak D call TRBD1 (6 bases). This CDR3 has 13 residues. The V gene lost 4 bases and the J gene lost 3 bases, with 9 bases spanning the gap. Per the germline V gene, CDR1 is MRHNA and CDR2 is SNTAGT. CDR3 in amino acids: CASSVYRDTEAFF. For the CDR3, the DNA is TGTGCCAGCAGTGTATACAGGGACACTGAAGCTTTCTTT.

DNA for the CDR3: TGTGCCAGCAGCCCAGAGGGAGCGGGAGTAAGTGAGCAGTACTTC. Its protein product is CASSPEGAGVSEQYF. The chain combines TRBV13 with TRBJ2-7; 8 bases fit TRBD2. CDR1 is PRHDT, CDR2 FYEKMQ, per germline (reference sequence). With 5 bases clipped from V and 7 bases from J, the junction kept 13 bases outside the gene matches. There are 15 residues in the CDR3.

This clone has just a few counts. V gene TRBV7-9 combines with J gene TRBJ2-2; tentatively, D is TRBD1 (6 bases). Germline assignment: CDR1 SEHNR and CDR2 FQNEAQ (reference sequence). The ends were cut back, 5 bases at V and 6 bases at J, with 13 bases in the middle. The CDR3 extends over 14 amino acids. The CDR3: CASSPNNRAGELFF. As DNA, the CDR3 is TGTGCCAGCAGCCCTAACAACAGGGCCGGGGAGCTGTTTTTT.

V usage is TRBV28 and J usage is TRBJ1-4; D unclear. This CDR3 has 15 residues. V was shortened by 5 bases and J by 8 bases, with 18 bases between the two germline ends. Germline V CDR1 and CDR2: MDHEN, SYDVKM. The CDR3 coding sequence is TGTGCCAGCAGTCCCGTCGCCTCCGGATGGGAAAAACTGTTTTTT. This codes for CASSPVASGWEKLFF. Variable domain in full (rest from reference TRBV28 and TRBJ1-4): DVKVTQSSRYLVKRTGEKVFLECVQDMDHENMFWYRQDPGLGLRLIYFSYDVKMKEKGDIPEGYSVSREKKERFSLILESASTNQTSMYLCASSPVASGWEKLFFGSGTQLSVL.

This chain connects TRBV6-5 to TRBJ2-2; 8 bases are shared with TRBD2. V shed 8 bases, J shed 1 base, and the junction held 0 bases outside the gene matches. The CDR3 is 13 amino acids. Germline V gene data show CDR1 as MNHEY and CDR2 as SVGAGI. The CDR3 here is CASLAGNTGELFF. The CDR3 nucleotides are TGTGCCAGCCTAGCGGGGAACACCGGGGAGCTGTTTTTT.

In regard to this clone: In the same sample, other DNA sequences code for this CDR3. The V and J genes are TRBV5-4 and TRBJ2-5; 11 positions agree with TRBD2. The length of the CDR3 is 15 residues. Trimming removed 4 bases from V and 2 bases from J; junction bases left unmatched: 4. Germline V gives CDR1 SGHNT, CDR2 YYREEE (reference sequence). The CDR3 loop reads CASSPRLAGQETQYF. CDR3 DNA sequence: TGTGCCAGCAGCCCGAGACTAGCGGGGCAAGAGACCCAGTACTTC.

V and J are TRBV13 and TRBJ2-3; D is unclear. CDR1 and CDR2 (germline): PRHDT, FYEKMQ (reference sequence). This CDR3 spans 15 amino acids. Between the trimmed V and J ends, which lost 6 bases and 4 bases, there was a span of 17 bases. The CDR3 nucleotides read TGTGCCAGCAGGCTAGTTGAAGGCCCGCCAGATACGCAGTATTTT. Translating it yields CASRLVEGPPDTQYF.

This chain connects TRBV4-1 to TRBJ1-5; D gene unclear. This CDR3 has 14 residues. CDR1 is MGHRA, CDR2 YSYEKL, per germline. Trimming pared 0 bases from V and 1 base from J, leaving 4 bases between. The DNA of the CDR3 is TGCGCCAGCAGCCAAGACGGGAGCAATCAGCCCCAGCATTTT. Its protein is CASSQDGSNQPQHF.

The chain links TRBV5-1 to TRBJ2-2; unclear D gene. Trimming removed 0 bases at V and 0 bases at J, with 6 bases between. This CDR3 region has 15 residues. CDR1 is SGHRS and CDR2 is YFSETQ in the germline V gene. The CDR3 DNA reads TGCGCCAGCAGCTTGGAAAGGGCGAACACCGGGGAGCTGTTTTTT. Its protein is CASSLERANTGELFF.

The J gene is TRBJ1-1, the V gene TRBV5-4, with 9 nucleotides matching TRBD1. This CDR3 contains 17 residues. Germline trimming cut 4 bases from V and 1 base from J; bases unmatched to any gene: 11. The V gene's germline CDR1 is SGHNT and CDR2 YYREEE (reference sequence). CDR3 in DNA: TGTGCCAGCAGCCTAGGACAGGGGCGTTCTGGGAACACTGAAGCTTTCTTT. Encoded protein: CASSLGQGRSGNTEAFF.

This chain uses TRBV5-4 with TRBJ2-1; the D is unclear. The V end lost 0 bases, the J end lost 4 bases, and 8 bases lay between the germline ends. CDR3 length equals 14 residues. CDR1 and CDR2 from the germline V gene are SGHNT and YYREEE (reference sequence). The CDR3 nucleotides are TGTGCCAGCAGCTTGGCCCGCGATTACAATGAGCAGTTCTTC. Translating gives CASSLARDYNEQFF.